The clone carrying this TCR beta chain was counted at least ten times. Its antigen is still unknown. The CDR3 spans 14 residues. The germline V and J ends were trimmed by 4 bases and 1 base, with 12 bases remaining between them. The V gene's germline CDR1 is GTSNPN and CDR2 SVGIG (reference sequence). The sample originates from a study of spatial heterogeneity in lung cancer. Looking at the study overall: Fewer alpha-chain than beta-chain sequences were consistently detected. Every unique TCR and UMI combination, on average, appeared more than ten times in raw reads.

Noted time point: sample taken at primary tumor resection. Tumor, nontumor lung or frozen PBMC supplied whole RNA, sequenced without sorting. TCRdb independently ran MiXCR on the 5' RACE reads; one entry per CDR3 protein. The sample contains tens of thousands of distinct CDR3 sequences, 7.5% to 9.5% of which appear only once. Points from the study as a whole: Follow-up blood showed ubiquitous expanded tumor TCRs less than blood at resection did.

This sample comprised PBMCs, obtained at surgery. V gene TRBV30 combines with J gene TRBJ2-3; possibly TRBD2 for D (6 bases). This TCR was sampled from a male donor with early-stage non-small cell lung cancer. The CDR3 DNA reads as TGTGCCTGGACCCTAGCGAGGGGCACAGATACGCAGTATTTT. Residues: CAWTLARGTDTQYF.